This T cell receptor beta chain comes out of a study of CD8+CD57+ T cells in acquired aplastic anemia. Across the whole study: On average, sorted CD4+ and CD8+ cells gave roughly 3 ug of DNA. General study points: About 29 shared CD8+ CDR3s appeared highly expressed within patients' immunodominant clones.

A remark on this clonotype: As yet, its antigen is unknown. The junction departs from germline at one end; a sequencing error may be responsible.

Genomic DNA served as template for TCR beta VDJ and CDR3 profiling. TCRdb analysed the reads with MiXCR anew, one entry per CDR3 protein. The repertoire holds some 170,000 distinct CDR3 sequences, with roughly 65% as singletons. Before being chosen for sequencing, patients had shown CD8+CD57+ cell expansion by flow cytometry. The CDR3 contains 14 residues. Germline assignment: CDR1 SSHAT and CDR2 FNYEAQ (reference sequence). Sequencing was carried out using sorted CD4+, CD8+, or CD8+CD57+ T cells (not recorded which) from PBMCs. The TCR sequence derives from a human donor with aplastic anemia. The V and J genes are TRBV7-7 and TRBJ2-3; a weak D match, TRBD1 (5 bases). CDR3: CASSLGTGRNTQYF. For the CDR3, the DNA is TGTGCTAGCAGCTTGGGAACAGGCAGGAATACGCAGTATTTT.